The 17 T cell receptor beta chains below all came from one sample that was sequenced in a study of T-cell reconstitution after alpha-beta-depleted transplantation in children. Unique molecular identifiers were incorporated during preparation of the TCRbeta library. Each CDR3 protein is one row after TCRdb ran MiXCR on the PCR reads. The data show more than 200,000 distinct CDR3 sequences, 9.7% seen once. Sequenced here: PBMCs from the stem cell graft donor, sampled from the stem cell graft. The receptors were gathered from a human donor who donated a stem cell graft to a child with SCID.

As for this clonotype: This may be a read error, as it is one base from a much larger clone. The chain recombines TRBV5-1 with TRBJ2-1, with 7 nucleotides matching TRBD2. Germline lookup yields CDR1 SGHRS and CDR2 YFSETQ. This CDR3 spans 15 amino acids. V lost 3 bases and J lost 7; bases outside the gene matches: 10. In DNA, the CDR3 is TGCGCCAGCAGCTCCGGACTAGGGGTTTCGAATGAGCAGTTCTTC. Amino acids: CASSSGLGVSNEQFF.

This clonotype was observed at least ten times. The chain links TRBV4-2 to TRBJ1-1, with 10 bases that match TRBD1. Losses at the gene ends were 4 bases for V and 5 bases for J; bases not matched to a gene: 4. The CDR3 is 14 residues long. Looked up from germline, CDR1 is LGHNA and CDR2 is YNFKEQ. The CDR3 coding sequence is TGTGCCAGCAGCCCCCGGACAGGGGGGACTGAAGCTTTCTTT. This translates into CASSPRTGGTEAFF.

This clonotype was seen ten or more times. The rearrangement uses TRBV12-3 or TRBV12-4 and TRBJ2-2, with 10 bases aligning to TRBD2. This CDR3 is 15 amino acids long. J was trimmed by 4 bases and V by 3 bases; bases with no gene match: 2. The CDR3 spells CASSLIAGGTGELFF. CDR3 sequence (DNA): TGTGCCAGCAGTTTGATAGCGGGGGGCACCGGGGAGCTGTTTTTT.

There are many counts of this clonotype. The V and J genes are TRBV20-1 and TRBJ1-2, with no clear D. The germline V and J ends were trimmed by 2 bases and 8 bases, with 12 bases remaining between them. The V gene's germline CDR1 is DFQATT and CDR2 SNEGSKA (reference sequence). The CDR3 extends over 12 amino acids. This chain's CDR3 is CSARQDRVGYTF. For the CDR3, the DNA is TGCAGTGCTAGACAGGACCGGGTGGGCTACACCTTC.

In its sample, this clonotype was seen many times. The chain employs TRBV4-1 and TRBJ2-5; 10 positions agree with TRBD2. The CDR3 has 17 residues. The trim removed 0 bases at V and 6 bases at J, leaving 10 bases unmatched. Germline V lookup: CDR1 MGHRA, CDR2 YSYEKL. The CDR3, as DNA: TGCGCCAGCAGCCAAGATTTGAGCGGGGGGGCCTTAAAGACCCAGTACTTC. Protein product: CASSQDLSGGALKTQYF.

This clonotype was counted at least ten times. V gene TRBV5-1 combines with J gene TRBJ2-2; D uncertain. Germline values: CDR1 SGHRS, CDR2 YFSETQ. The CDR3 is made up of 14 amino acids. The V and J ends lost 6 bases and 0 bases respectively, with 9 bases between them. The DNA of the CDR3 is TGCGCCAGCACGGGTGGCCCGAACACCGGGGAGCTGTTTTTT. This sequence encodes CASTGGPNTGELFF.

The table lists this clonotype with many counts. V and J are TRBV24-1 and TRBJ1-2; TRBD1 might be the D (5 bases). V was pared by 5 bases and J by 4 bases, with 13 bases between. This CDR3 region has 14 residues. Germline assignment: CDR1 KGHDR and CDR2 SFDVKD. CDR3 coding DNA: TGTGCCACCAGTGCGGCAGGGACTTCCTATGGCTACACCTTC. This codes for CATSAAGTSYGYTF.

The sample holds many counts of this clonotype. This chain uses TRBV20-1 with TRBJ2-1; D is perhaps TRBD2 (6 bases). Germline CDR1 reads DFQATT; CDR2 reads SNEGSKA (reference sequence). V lost 0 bases and J 3 bases, leaving 12 bases between the germline ends. This CDR3 has 15 residues. CDR3 sequence (DNA): TGCAGTGCTAGAGATGCTAGCGCGGTCTACAATGAGCAGTTCTTC. Its translation: CSARDASAVYNEQFF.

This chain uses TRBV5-5 with TRBJ2-4, with D unclear. The V gene's germline CDR1 is SGHKS and CDR2 YYEKEE (reference sequence). This CDR3 spans 14 amino acids. V lost 6 bases, J lost 0 bases, and 10 bases lay in between. The CDR3 loop is CASKSTAAKNIQYF. The CDR3 DNA reads as TGTGCCAGCAAGTCGACCGCAGCCAAAAACATTCAGTACTTC.

This clonotype was seen ten or more times. The genes are TRBV5-1 and TRBJ2-3; D might be TRBD2 (7 bases). Germline CDR1 is SGHRS and CDR2 is YFSETQ. Trimming pared 0 bases from V and 4 bases from J, leaving 12 bases between. The CDR3 is made up of 15 amino acids. This chain's CDR3 is CASSLEGGVPDTQYF. The CDR3 nucleotides read TGCGCCAGCAGCTTGGAGGGGGGGGTGCCAGATACGCAGTATTTT.

A few counts support this clonotype. A single base separates this from a much larger clone, so it may be a read error. The rearrangement joins TRBV5-4 to TRBJ1-2; 9 nucleotides match TRBD1. This CDR3 is built from 14 residues. CDR1 is SGHNT, CDR2 YYREEE, per germline (reference sequence). CDR3 sequence: CATGDRDAGYGDTF. The CDR3 coding sequence is TGTGCCACCGGGGACAGGGACGCTGGTTATGGCGACACCTTC.

This clonotype was found a few times. The chain combines TRBV5-1 with TRBJ2-5; TRBD1 aligns across 11 bases. Germline lookup yields CDR1 SGHRS and CDR2 YFSETQ. This CDR3 is built from 16 residues. V lost 0 bases, J lost 3 bases, and 4 bases stayed unmatched. Written as DNA, the CDR3 is TGCGCCAGCAGCTTGGGGACAGGGGGCCGGGAAGAGACCCAGTACTTC. It specifies CASSLGTGGREETQYF.

This clonotype was detected many times. This chain connects TRBV20-1 to TRBJ2-2, with TRBD1 matching 8 bases. The CDR3 has 14 residues. Germline CDR1 reads DFQATT; CDR2 reads SNEGSKA (reference sequence). V lost 3 bases, J lost 3 bases, and 3 bases stayed unmatched. CDR3 sequence reads: CSARDRAYTGELFF. CDR3 coding DNA: TGCAGTGCTAGGGACAGGGCCTACACCGGGGAGCTGTTTTTT.

This clonotype was counted ten times or more. This rearrangement joins TRBV15 to TRBJ1-5; 9 positions agree with TRBD1. V lost 4 bases, J lost 4 bases, and 5 bases stayed unmatched. This CDR3 has 15 residues. CDR1 LNHNV and CDR2 YYDKDF come from the germline V gene (reference sequence). Here the CDR3 DNA reads TGTGCCACCAGCATAGGGGGGACAGGGAATCAGCCCCAGCATTTT. Protein product: CATSIGGTGNQPQHF.

This clonotype was detected ten times or more. The chain combines TRBV12-3 or TRBV12-4 with TRBJ1-2; D possibly corresponds to TRBD1 (6 bases). This CDR3 is 16 amino acids long. V shed 6 bases and J shed 5 bases, with 22 bases lying between them. This CDR3 reads CASRRTPQGPGYGYTF. The DNA for the CDR3 is TGTGCCAGCAGGCGGACACCCCAGGGGCCGGGATATGGCTACACCTTC.

V usage is TRBV7-6 and J usage is TRBJ1-4, with 7 positions matching TRBD1. Germline assignment: CDR1 SGHVS and CDR2 FNYEAQ. The CDR3 totals 18 residues. The ends lost 5 bases at V and 3 bases at J; junction bases unmatched: 15. The chain's CDR3 is CASSIDQQGRSPNEKLFF. The CDR3 DNA sequence: TGTGCCAGCAGCATAGATCAACAGGGGCGCTCCCCTAATGAAAAACTGTTTTTT.

This clonotype has at least ten counts. The rearrangement joins TRBV5-1 to TRBJ1-5, with 7 bases matching TRBD1. This CDR3 contains 15 residues. CDR1 and CDR2 (germline): SGHRS, YFSETQ. The junction had 7 bases not matched to a gene; V was cut back by 0 bases and J by 7 bases. Here the CDR3 DNA reads TGCGCCAGCAGCTTGGGGCCCACAGGGGAACAGCCCCAGCATTTT. It is translated as CASSLGPTGEQPQHF.